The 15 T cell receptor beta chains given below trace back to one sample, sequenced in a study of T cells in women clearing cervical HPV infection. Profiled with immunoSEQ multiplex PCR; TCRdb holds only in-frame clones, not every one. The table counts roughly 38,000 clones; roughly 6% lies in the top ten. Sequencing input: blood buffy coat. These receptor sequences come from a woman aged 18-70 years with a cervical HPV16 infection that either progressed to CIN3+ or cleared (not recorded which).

Partial CDR3 DNA: TGCAGCGTCCTACTCGACAGGGGTGGACAGCCC. Its translation is CSVLLDRGGQP. The full CDR3 is CSVLLDRGGQPQHF. The rearrangement joins TRBV29-1 to TRBJ1-5; TRBD1 matches at 8 bases. The CDR3 is cut off 3 residues early in the read; its end comes from the germline J gene. CDR3 length equals 14 residues. Germline CDR1 reads SQVTM; CDR2 reads ANQGSEA. J lost 7 bases, V lost 6 bases, and 11 bases had no gene match.

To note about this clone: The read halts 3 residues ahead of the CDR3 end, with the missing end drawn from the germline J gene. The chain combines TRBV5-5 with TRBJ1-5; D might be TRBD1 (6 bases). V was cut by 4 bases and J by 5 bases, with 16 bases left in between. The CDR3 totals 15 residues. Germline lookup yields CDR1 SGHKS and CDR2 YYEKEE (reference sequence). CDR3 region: CASSPGGAPYQPQHF. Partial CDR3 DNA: TGTGCCAGCAGCCCCGGGGGGGCCCCATATCAGCCC.

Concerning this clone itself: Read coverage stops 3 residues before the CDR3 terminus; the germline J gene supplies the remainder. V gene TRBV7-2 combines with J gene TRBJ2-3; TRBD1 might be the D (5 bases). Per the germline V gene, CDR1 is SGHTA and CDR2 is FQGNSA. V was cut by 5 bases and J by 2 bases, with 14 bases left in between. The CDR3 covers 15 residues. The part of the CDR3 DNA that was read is TGTGCCAGCAGCCTCTCGATAGGGGCCACAGATACG. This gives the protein CASSLSIGATDT. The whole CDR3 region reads CASSLSIGATDTQYF.

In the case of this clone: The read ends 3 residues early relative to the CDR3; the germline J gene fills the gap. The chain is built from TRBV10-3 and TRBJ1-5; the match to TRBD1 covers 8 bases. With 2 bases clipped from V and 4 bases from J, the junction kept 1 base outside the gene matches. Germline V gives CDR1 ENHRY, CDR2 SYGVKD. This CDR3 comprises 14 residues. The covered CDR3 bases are TGTGCCATCAGTGAGCAGGGGGCGAATCAGCCC. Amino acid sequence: CAISEQGANQP. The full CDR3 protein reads CAISEQGANQPQHF.

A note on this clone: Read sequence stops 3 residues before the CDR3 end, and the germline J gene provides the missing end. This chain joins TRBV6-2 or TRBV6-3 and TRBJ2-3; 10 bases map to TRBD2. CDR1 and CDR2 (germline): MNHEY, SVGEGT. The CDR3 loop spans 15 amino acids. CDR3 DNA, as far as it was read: TGTGCCAGCAGTTTCCTAGCGGGAGCGGGGGAGACG. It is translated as CASSFLAGAGET. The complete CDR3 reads CASSFLAGAGETQYF.

The CDR3 here is CASSLSSTVNSPLHF. The CDR3 bases that were read are TGTGCCAGCTCACTTTCTTCGACAGTTAATTCACCC. The V gene is TRBV18, the J gene TRBJ1-6; TRBD1 is a possible D gene (5 bases). The read stops 3 residues short of the end of the CDR3; the missing end is completed from the germline J gene. The germline V gene has CDR1 KGHSH and CDR2 LQKENI. Between the trimmed V and J ends, which lost 4 bases and 6 bases, there was a span of 13 bases. The CDR3 is made up of 15 amino acids. Complete variable domain (other parts from reference TRBV18 and TRBJ1-6): NAGVMQNPRHLVRRRGQEARLRCSPMKGHSHVYWYRQLPEEGLKFMVYLQKENIIDESGMPKERFSAEFPKEGPSILRIQQVVRGDSAAYFCASSLSSTVNSPLHFGNGTRLTVT.

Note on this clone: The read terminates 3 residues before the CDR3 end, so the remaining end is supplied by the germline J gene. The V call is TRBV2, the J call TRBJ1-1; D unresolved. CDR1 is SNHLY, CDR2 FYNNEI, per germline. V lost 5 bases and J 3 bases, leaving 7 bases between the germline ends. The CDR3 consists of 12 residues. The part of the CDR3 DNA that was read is TGTGCCAGCAGTCCTACTTACACTGAA. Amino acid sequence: CASSPTYTE. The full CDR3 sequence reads CASSPTYTEAFF.

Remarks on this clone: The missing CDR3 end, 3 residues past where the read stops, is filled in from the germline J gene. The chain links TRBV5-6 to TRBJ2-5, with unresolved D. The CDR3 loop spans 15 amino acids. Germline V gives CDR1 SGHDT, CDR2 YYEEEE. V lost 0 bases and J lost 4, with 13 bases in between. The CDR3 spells CASSLGFAVSETQYF. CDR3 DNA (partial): TGTGCCAGCAGCTTGGGGTTTGCGGTATCAGAGACC. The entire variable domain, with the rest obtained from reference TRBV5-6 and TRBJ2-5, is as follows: DAGVTQSPTHLIKTRGQQVTLRCSPKSGHDTVSWYQQALGQGPQFIFQYYEEEERQRGNFPDRFSGHQFPNYSSELNVNALLLGDSALYLCASSLGFAVSETQYFGPGTRLLVL.

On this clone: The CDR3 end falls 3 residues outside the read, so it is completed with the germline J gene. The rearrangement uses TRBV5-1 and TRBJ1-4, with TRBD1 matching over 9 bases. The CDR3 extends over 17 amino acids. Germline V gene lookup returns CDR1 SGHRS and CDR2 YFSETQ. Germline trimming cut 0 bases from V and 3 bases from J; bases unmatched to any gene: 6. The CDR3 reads CASSLEGQGTANEKLFF. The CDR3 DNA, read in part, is TGCGCCAGCAGCTTGGAAGGACAGGGGACGGCTAATGAAAAA.

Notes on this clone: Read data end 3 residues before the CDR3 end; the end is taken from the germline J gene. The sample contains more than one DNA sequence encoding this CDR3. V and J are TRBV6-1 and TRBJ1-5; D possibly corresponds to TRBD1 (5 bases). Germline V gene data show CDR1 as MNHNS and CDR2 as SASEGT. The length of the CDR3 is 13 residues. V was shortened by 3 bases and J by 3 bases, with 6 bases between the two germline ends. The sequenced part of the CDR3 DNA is TGTGCCAGCAGTGACAGGGTCAATCAGCCC. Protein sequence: CASSDRVNQP. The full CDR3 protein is CASSDRVNQPQHF.

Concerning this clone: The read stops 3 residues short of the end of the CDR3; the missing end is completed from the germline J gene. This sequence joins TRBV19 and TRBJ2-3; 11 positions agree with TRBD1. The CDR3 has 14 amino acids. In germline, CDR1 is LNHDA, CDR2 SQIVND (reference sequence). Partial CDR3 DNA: TGTGCCAGTAGTGGGACAGGGGGGCATCAGCCG. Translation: CASSGTGGHQP. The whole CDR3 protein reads CASSGTGGHQPQYF.

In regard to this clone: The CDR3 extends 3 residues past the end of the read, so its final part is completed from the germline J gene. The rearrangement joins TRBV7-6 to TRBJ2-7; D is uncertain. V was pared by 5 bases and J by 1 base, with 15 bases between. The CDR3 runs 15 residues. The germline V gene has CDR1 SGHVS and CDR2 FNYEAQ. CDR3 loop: CASSPYVTLSYEQYF. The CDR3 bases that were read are TGTGCCAGCAGCCCCTACGTTACGCTTTCCTACGAG.

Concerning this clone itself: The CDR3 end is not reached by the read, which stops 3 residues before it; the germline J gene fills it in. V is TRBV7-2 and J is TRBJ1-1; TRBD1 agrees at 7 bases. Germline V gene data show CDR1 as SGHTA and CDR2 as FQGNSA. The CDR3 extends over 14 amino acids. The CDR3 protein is CASSLAPGQSEAFF. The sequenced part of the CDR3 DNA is TGTGCCAGCAGCTTAGCACCGGGACAGAGCGAA.

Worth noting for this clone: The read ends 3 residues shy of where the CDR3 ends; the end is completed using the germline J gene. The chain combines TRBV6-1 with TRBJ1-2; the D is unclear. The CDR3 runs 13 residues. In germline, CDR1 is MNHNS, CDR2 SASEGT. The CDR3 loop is CASSEAQRGGYTF. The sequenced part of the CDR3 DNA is TGTGCCAGCAGTGAAGCGCAGCGTGGCGGC.

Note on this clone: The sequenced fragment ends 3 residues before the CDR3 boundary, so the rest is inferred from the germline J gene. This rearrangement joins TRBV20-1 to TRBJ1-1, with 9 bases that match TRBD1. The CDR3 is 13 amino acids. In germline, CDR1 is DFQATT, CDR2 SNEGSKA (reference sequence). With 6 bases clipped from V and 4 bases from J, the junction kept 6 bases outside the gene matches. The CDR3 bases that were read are TGCAGTGCCCCAAAGGGACAGGGCACTGAA. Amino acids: CSAPKGQGTE. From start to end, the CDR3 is CSAPKGQGTEAFF.